What follows are 14 T cell receptor beta chains derived from one specimen sequenced in a study of cytomegalovirus exposure and HLA in healthy donors. PCR was performed using 60 Vbeta and 13 Jbeta primers. Sequencing was performed with immunoSEQ multiplex PCR; in TCRdb, only in-frame clones are kept and a portion is missing. Seen here are under 150,000 clones, over 80% observed once, and the top ten hold about 1%. The specimen was PBMCs. The origin of the receptors is a boy aged 5-17 years in good health and CMV-seronegative.

This rearrangement joins TRBV27 to TRBJ1-5, with TRBD1 as a possible D gene (5 bases). Germline lookup yields CDR1 MNHEY and CDR2 SMNVEV (reference sequence). This CDR3 region has 16 residues. Deletions cut 5 bases from V and 2 bases from J, with 16 bases between. CDR3 nucleotides: TGTGCCAGCAGTCCCCGGGGGGGAGGTGGCAATCAGCCCCAGCATTTT. Amino acid sequence: CASSPRGGGGNQPQHF.

This clone appeared a few times. J is TRBJ1-2 and V is TRBV30, with D hard to call. Germline assignment: CDR1 GTSNPN and CDR2 SVGIG (reference sequence). The length of the CDR3 is 11 residues. Trimming left V 2 bases short and J 8 bases short, with 9 bases between. In DNA, the CDR3 is TGTGCCTGGAGTCGCGGTGGCGGCTACACCTTC. As protein: CAWSRGGGYTF. Based on the CDR3 plus reference TRBV30 and TRBJ1-2, the full variable domain is SQTIHQWPATLVQPVGSPLSLECTVEGTSNPNLYWYRQAAGRGLQLLFYSVGIGQISSEVPQNLSASRPQDRQFILSSKKLLLSDSGFYLCAWSRGGGYTFGSGTRLTVV.

The chain joins TRBV4-2 to TRBJ1-6; tentative D call: TRBD1 (5 bases). CDR1 is LGHNA and CDR2 is YNFKEQ in the germline V gene. CDR3 length equals 13 residues. The V end was cut by 6 bases, the J end by 6 bases, with 9 bases between. CDR3 loop: CASSAGLNSPLHF. DNA for the CDR3: TGTGCCAGCAGTGCGGGGCTTAATTCACCCCTCCACTTT.

The J gene is TRBJ2-7, the V gene TRBV6-5, with 14 bases lining up with TRBD2. Germline CDR1 MNHEY, CDR2 SVGAGI. This CDR3 spans 16 amino acids. V shed 0 bases, J shed 6 bases, and the junction held 4 bases outside the gene matches. The CDR3 is CASSYSGTSGSGEQYF. DNA for the CDR3: TGTGCCAGCAGTTACTCAGGGACTAGCGGGAGCGGCGAGCAGTACTTC.

The rearrangement uses TRBV6-1 and TRBJ2-7; D remains ambiguous. This CDR3 region has 13 residues. Trimming took off 3 bases at V and 0 bases at J, with 6 bases between the two ends. Germline CDR1 and CDR2: MNHNS and SASEGT. For the CDR3, the DNA is TGTGCCAGCAGTGACCCTTTCTCCTACGAGCAGTACTTC. Protein product: CASSDPFSYEQYF.

This chain links TRBV2 with TRBJ1-5; D is perhaps TRBD1 (5 bases). V was trimmed by 7 bases and J by 4 bases, leaving 17 bases between them. This CDR3 has 15 amino acids. The germline V gene has CDR1 SNHLY and CDR2 FYNNEI. CDR3 amino acids: CASTPTRGENQPQHF. The CDR3 DNA sequence: TGTGCCAGCACCCCCACCCGGGGGGAGAATCAGCCCCAGCATTTT.

The chain carries TRBV5-1 and TRBJ2-2, with 9 nucleotides matching TRBD1. The CDR3 is 16 amino acids. The J segment lost 5 bases and the V segment lost 4 bases, leaving 9 bases of the junction unmatched. Per germline, CDR1 SGHRS and CDR2 YFSETQ. The CDR3, as DNA: TGCGCCAGCAGCAACCACCAAGGACAGGGGACCGGGGAGCTGTTTTTT. It encodes CASSNHQGQGTGELFF.

The chain is built from TRBV30 and TRBJ2-1, with D possibly TRBD2 on 7 matching bases. The CDR3 is made up of 13 amino acids. V dropped 5 bases and J dropped 10 bases, with 18 bases sitting between them. The germline V gene encodes CDR1 GTSNPN and CDR2 SVGIG (reference sequence). DNA of the CDR3: TGTGCCTGGGGGGGGGCCTCACCCCCCGAGCAGTTCTTC. Translated, it gives CAWGGASPPEQFF.

The chain carries TRBV21-1 and TRBJ1-1. TRBV21-1 is shown as a pseudogene. The CDR3 has 14 residues. Here the CDR3 reads CASWSGGGQTEAFF. The CDR3 bases are TGTGCCAGCTGGAGCGGGGGGGGGCAGACTGAAGCTTTCTTT.

The chain carries TRBV4-3 and TRBJ1-3, with D possibly TRBD1 on 6 matching bases. The CDR3 contains 15 residues. Germline V gives CDR1 LGHNA, CDR2 YSLEER. The V end lost 3 bases, the J end lost 1 base, and 10 bases lay between the germline ends. The CDR3 sequence: CASSQTQGSGNTIYF. Here the CDR3 DNA reads TGCGCCAGCAGCCAGACACAGGGATCTGGAAACACCATATATTTT.

The rearrangement uses TRBV7-9 and TRBJ1-1; no firm D call. CDR3 size: 15 residues. Germline values: CDR1 SEHNR, CDR2 FQNEAQ (reference sequence). With 5 bases removed from V and 5 bases from J, the gap between germline ends came to 18 bases. Here the CDR3 reads CASSPTYTARTEAFF. CDR3 nucleotide sequence: TGTGCCAGCAGCCCGACATACACCGCTCGGACTGAAGCTTTCTTT.

The chain combines TRBV7-9 with TRBJ2-7; D possibly corresponds to TRBD2 (6 bases). The CDR3 extends over 15 amino acids. Germline lookup yields CDR1 SEHNR and CDR2 FQNEAQ (reference sequence). The ends were cut back, 0 bases at V and 0 bases at J, with 9 bases in the middle. The CDR3 here is CASSLAGSGSYEQYF. CDR3 sequence (DNA): TGTGCCAGCAGCTTAGCGGGTAGCGGCTCCTACGAGCAGTACTTC.

This clone has more than one count but fewer than ten. This sequence joins TRBV29-1 and TRBJ2-5; TRBD1 matches at 9 bases. Germline CDR1 is SQVTM and CDR2 is ANQGSEA. Trimming at V came to 3 bases and at J to 5 bases, leaving 7 bases not matched to a gene. The CDR3 length is 14 residues. CDR3 protein: CSVEGPGTGETQYF. CDR3 bases: TGCAGCGTTGAGGGTCCGGGGACAGGGGAGACCCAGTACTTC.

The rearrangement uses TRBV19 and TRBJ2-3, with D tentatively TRBD2 (6 bases). Germline V gene data show CDR1 as LNHDA and CDR2 as SQIVND (reference sequence). The CDR3 is 15 residues long. Trimming took 7 bases from V and 7 from J, leaving 21 bases between them. CDR3 in DNA: TGTGCCAGTACAAGCCGGGACTTGGGGCATTATACGCAGTATTTT. It is translated as CASTSRDLGHYTQYF.